The 28 T cell receptor beta chains below come from one sample, sequenced in a study of control samples from healthy donors and cancer patients. Sequenced by immunoSEQ multiplex PCR; TCRdb stores in-frame clones only, minus some. This table holds 100,000 to 150,000 clones, nearly 90% found once. Source material: blood. The receptors derive from a man aged 50 to 60 in good health.

V gene TRBV9 combines with J gene TRBJ2-2; maybe TRBD2 (5 bases). Germline lookup yields CDR1 SGDLS and CDR2 YYNGEE. Trimming shortened V by 4 bases and J by 7 bases, and 11 bases separated the two germline ends. This CDR3 is 13 amino acids long. This chain's CDR3 is CASSLLEIGELFF. CDR3 in DNA: TGTGCCAGCAGCCTACTAGAGATCGGGGAGCTGTTTTTT.

The chain has TRBV5-4 and TRBJ2-7, with 9 bases matching TRBD1. The CDR3 has 15 residues. J was trimmed by 4 bases and V by 5 bases; bases with no gene match: 10. Germline CDR1 and CDR2: SGHNT and YYREEE (reference sequence). Here the CDR3 DNA reads TGTGCCAGCAGTCATCCCGGGACAGGGCGATACGAGCAGTACTTC. Its translation: CASSHPGTGRYEQYF.

Only a few counts were recorded for this clone. This chain joins TRBV4-2 and TRBJ2-1, with 8 bases identical to TRBD2. In germline, CDR1 is LGHNA, CDR2 YNFKEQ. J lost 2 bases, V lost 0 bases, and 3 bases had no gene match. This CDR3 contains 16 residues. This CDR3 reads CASSQERGEAYNEQFF. CDR3 in DNA: TGTGCCAGCAGCCAAGAGCGGGGGGAGGCCTACAATGAGCAGTTCTTC.

The gene calls are TRBV7-3 and TRBJ2-5, with D perhaps TRBD1 or TRBD2 (5 bases each). CDR1 and CDR2 (germline): SGHTA, FQGTGA. Trimming cost V 5 bases and J 4 bases, with 14 bases left between them. The length of the CDR3 is 14 residues. The CDR3 is CASSPGPPRETQYF. CDR3 in DNA: TGTGCCAGCAGCCCGGGACCGCCTCGAGAGACCCAGTACTTC.

V is TRBV7-3 and J is TRBJ2-1, with D possibly matching TRBD2 (5 bases). The CDR3 is 15 amino acids. CDR1 and CDR2 from the germline V gene are SGHTA and FQGTGA. Trimming took 1 base from V and 8 from J, leaving 15 bases between them. The CDR3 region has the DNA TGTGCCAGCAGCTTAAGAGGCAGCGACGGGGATGAGCAGTTCTTC. It translates to CASSLRGSDGDEQFF.

The rearrangement links TRBV9 to TRBJ2-5; 8 bases map to TRBD1. Germline CDR1 SGDLS, CDR2 YYNGEE. Trimming removed 0 bases from V and 5 bases from J; junction bases left unmatched: 9. The CDR3 consists of 16 residues. CDR3 sequence reads: CASSVDPGGSGETQYF. DNA for the CDR3: TGTGCCAGCAGCGTAGACCCAGGGGGCTCAGGGGAGACCCAGTACTTC. The full variable domain, its missing parts supplied by reference TRBV9 and TRBJ2-5, is DSGVTQTPKHLITATGQRVTLRCSPRSGDLSVYWYQQSLDQGLQFLIQYYNGEERAKGNILERFSAQQFPDLHSELNLSSLELGDSALYFCASSVDPGGSGETQYFGPGTRLLVL.

The gene calls are TRBV27 and TRBJ1-2; 7 nucleotides line up with TRBD1. Germline CDR1 and CDR2: MNHEY and SMNVEV (reference sequence). This CDR3 contains 13 residues. The V and J ends lost 6 bases and 6 bases, in that order; junction bases with no gene match: 7. The CDR3 spells CASSLQGSDGYTF. The CDR3 region has the DNA TGTGCCAGCAGCCTACAGGGGTCGGATGGCTACACCTTC.

The J gene is TRBJ2-4, the V gene TRBV7-8; D is ambiguous. Trimming cost V 5 bases and J 5 bases, with 13 bases left between them. The length of the CDR3 is 14 residues. The germline V gene has CDR1 SGHVS and CDR2 FQNEAQ. For the CDR3, the DNA is TGTGCCAGCAGCCCTAGGGTACGAGAAAACATTCAGTACTTC. Residues: CASSPRVRENIQYF.

The chain employs TRBV3-1 (or the pseudogene TRBV3-2) and TRBJ1-6, with 7 bases fitting TRBD1. The trim removed 3 bases at V and 8 bases at J, leaving 4 bases unmatched. The CDR3 is made up of 14 amino acids. Per germline, CDR1 LGHDT and CDR2 YNNKEL (reference sequence). The CDR3 nucleotides are TGTGCCAGCAGCCAGATGCAGGGGGATTCACCCCTCCACTTT. Protein product: CASSQMQGDSPLHF.

The gene calls are TRBV20-1 and TRBJ2-1; D gene unclear. This CDR3 is built from 11 residues. The germline CDR1 and CDR2 sequences are DFQATT and SNEGSKA (reference sequence). The germline V and J ends were trimmed by 6 bases and 4 bases, with 7 bases remaining between them. The CDR3 region is CSADQYNEQFF. CDR3 nucleotide sequence: TGCAGTGCGGACCAGTACAATGAGCAGTTCTTC.

This clone was picked up one time. The J gene is TRBJ2-7, the V gene TRBV3-1 (or the pseudogene TRBV3-2); weak D call: TRBD2 (5 bases). The CDR3 is 15 residues long. The germline gives CDR1 LGHDT, CDR2 YNNKEL (reference sequence). V dropped 0 bases and J dropped 8 bases, with 17 bases sitting between them. Written as DNA, the CDR3 is TGTGCCAGCAGCCAAGACGCCAGCGGCCGCCGCAAGCAGTACTTC. This gives the protein CASSQDASGRRKQYF.

The rearrangement joins TRBV11-2 to TRBJ2-5; D is ambiguous. This CDR3 comprises 17 residues. Trimming took off 6 bases at V and 2 bases at J, with 22 bases between the two ends. Germline CDR1 SGHAT, CDR2 FQNNGV. In nucleotides, the CDR3 is TGTGCCAGCAGTATCTCGCCCAAAGGGAAGGATCAAGAGACCCAGTACTTC. This translates into CASSISPKGKDQETQYF.

V and J are TRBV18 and TRBJ1-1; TRBD1 might be the D (6 bases). This CDR3 region has 15 residues. Trimming took off 2 bases at V and 2 bases at J, with 12 bases between the two ends. CDR1 and CDR2 (germline): KGHSH, LQKENI. CDR3 bases: TGTGCCAGCTCACCAGGGGGCTTCTACAACACTGAAGCTTTCTTT. This codes for CASSPGGFYNTEAFF.

CDR3 nucleotides: TGTGCCAGCAGCTTGGCTGGGGTAGGGAATGAAAAACTGTTTTTT. Protein sequence: CASSLAGVGNEKLFF. The V and J genes are TRBV5-5 and TRBJ1-4; D unclear. The CDR3 has 15 amino acids. V gave up 0 bases and J gave up 5 bases, with 11 bases separating them. The V gene's germline CDR1 is SGHKS and CDR2 YYEKEE (reference sequence). Together with reference TRBV5-5 and TRBJ1-4, the CDR3 gives the full variable domain: DAGVTQSPTHLIKTRGQQVTLRCSPISGHKSVSWYQQVLGQGPQFIFQYYEKEERGRGNFPDRFSARQFPNYSSELNVNALLLGDSALYLCASSLAGVGNEKLFFGSGTQLSVL.

Only one count was recorded for this clone. One end of the junction is discordant with germline, which a read error may explain. This rearrangement joins TRBV9 to TRBJ2-5; possible D gene TRBD1, 5 bases. This CDR3 is 15 amino acids long. CDR1 and CDR2 from the germline V gene are SGDLS and YYNGEE. The CDR3 is CASSVAQGIREPQYF. The CDR3 DNA reads TGTGCCAGCAGCGTAGCTCAGGGCATCAGAGAGCCCCAGTACTTC.

Details on this clone: At one end the junction does not follow the germline gene, possibly because of a read error. The V call is TRBV5-1, the J call TRBJ1-1; D gene ambiguous. Germline values: CDR1 SGHRS, CDR2 YFSETQ. The CDR3 contains 14 residues. Written as DNA, the CDR3 is TGCGCCAGCAGAGAGTTCCCGATGAACGCTGAAGCTTTCTTT. It specifies CASREFPMNAEAFF.

This chain connects TRBV28 to TRBJ1-1; 8 bases fit TRBD1. Germline lookup yields CDR1 MDHEN and CDR2 SYDVKM. V was clipped by 3 bases and J by 5 bases; unmatched bases: 8. This CDR3 has 15 residues. The CDR3 DNA sequence: TGTGCCAGCAGTTTTGCGGACAGGGCTTGGACTGAAGCTTTCTTT. Protein: CASSFADRAWTEAFF.

V usage is TRBV25-1 and J usage is TRBJ2-1; the match to TRBD2 covers 11 bases. Germline V CDR1 and CDR2: MGHDK, SYGVNS. Germline trimming cut 3 bases from V and 4 bases from J; bases unmatched to any gene: 8. The CDR3 is 17 residues long. This chain's CDR3 is CASSDPQLAGGYNEQFF. CDR3 nucleotide sequence: TGTGCCAGCAGTGACCCCCAGCTAGCGGGGGGATACAATGAGCAGTTCTTC.

This chain joins TRBV14 and TRBJ1-2, with 8 nucleotides matching TRBD1. Unmatched junction bases numbered 5, after V lost 0 bases and J lost 5 bases. This CDR3 comprises 15 residues. Germline CDR1 SGHDN, CDR2 FVKESK. This CDR3 reads CASSQDRTGSYGYTF. CDR3 DNA: TGTGCCAGCAGCCAAGACAGGACAGGGAGTTATGGCTACACCTTC.

This clone was observed a handful of times. The gene calls are TRBV2 and TRBJ2-7; D is uncertain. The CDR3 is 13 amino acids. The V and J ends lost 3 bases and 1 base respectively, with 7 bases between them. Germline-derived CDR1 and CDR2 are SNHLY and FYNNEI. The CDR3 DNA reads as TGTGCCAGCAGTGAGCCCTTTTCCTACGAGCAGTACTTC. Translation gives CASSEPFSYEQYF. Using reference TRBV2 and TRBJ2-7 for the parts outside the CDR3, the full variable domain is EPEVTQTPSHQVTQMGQEVILRCVPISNHLYFYWYRQILGQKVEFLVSFYNNEISEKSEIFDDQFSVERPDGSNFTLKIRSTKLEDSAMYFCASSEPFSYEQYFGPGTRLTVT.

This chain joins TRBV19 and TRBJ1-1, with D possibly matching TRBD1 (6 bases). Germline CDR1 LNHDA, CDR2 SQIVND (reference sequence). The CDR3 sequence is 12 residues long. Trimming left V 8 bases short and J 6 bases short, with 13 bases between. The CDR3 sequence: CASDTGFSEAFF. In DNA, the CDR3 is TGTGCCAGTGATACAGGGTTTTCTGAAGCTTTCTTT. The complete variable domain, with remaining parts taken from reference TRBV19 and TRBJ1-1, reads DGGITQSPKYLFRKEGQNVTLSCEQNLNHDAMYWYRQDPGQGLRLIYYSQIVNDFQKGDIAEGYSVSREKKESFPLTVTSAQKNPTAFYLCASDTGFSEAFFGQGTRLTVV.

The chain couples TRBV24-1 to TRBJ2-1, with D tentatively TRBD1 (5 bases). This CDR3 has 16 residues. The V gene lost 6 bases and the J gene lost 7 bases, with 21 bases spanning the gap. Germline assignment: CDR1 KGHDR and CDR2 SFDVKD. CDR3 protein: CATSQVRQGLDNEQFF. In DNA, the CDR3 is TGTGCCACCAGTCAGGTTCGGCAGGGTCTCGATAATGAGCAGTTCTTC.

This rearrangement joins TRBV30 to TRBJ1-5; 7 nucleotides line up with TRBD1. The CDR3 runs to 15 residues. V lost 3 bases to trimming and J lost 4 bases; unmatched junction nucleotides: 9. Germline V gene lookup returns CDR1 GTSNPN and CDR2 SVGIG (reference sequence). The CDR3 here is CAWSRNRDSNQPQHF. CDR3 DNA: TGTGCCTGGAGCCGCAACCGGGACAGTAATCAGCCCCAGCATTTT.

The chain couples TRBV30 to TRBJ1-5; D is ambiguous. Germline assignment: CDR1 GTSNPN and CDR2 SVGIG (reference sequence). The CDR3 length is 13 residues. Deletions cut 2 bases from V and 4 bases from J, with 9 bases between. CDR3 residues: CAWSHEGNQPQHF. For the CDR3, the DNA is TGTGCCTGGAGTCACGAGGGAAATCAGCCCCAGCATTTT.

The chain is built from TRBV28 and TRBJ1-2, with D possibly being TRBD1 (5 bases). Germline CDR1 MDHEN, CDR2 SYDVKM. V lost 5 bases, J lost 4 bases, and 26 bases lay in between. The CDR3 extends over 18 amino acids. This chain's CDR3 is CASSLTSPRDRRSYGYTF. Written as DNA, the CDR3 is TGTGCCAGCAGTCTTACTTCTCCCCGGGACCGACGGTCCTATGGCTACACCTTC.

CDR3 coding DNA: TGTGCCAGCAGCCTTATTTTGAACACTGAAGCTTTCTTT. Residues: CASSLILNTEAFF. The V call is TRBV12-3 or TRBV12-4, the J call TRBJ1-1; no firm D call. This CDR3 has 13 residues. With 6 bases removed from V and 0 bases from J, the gap between germline ends came to 8 bases.

This rearrangement joins TRBV9 to TRBJ2-7; D perhaps matches TRBD1 (6 bases). CDR1 is SGDLS, CDR2 YYNGEE, per germline. The CDR3 loop spans 18 amino acids. The V end was cut by 0 bases, the J end by 3 bases, with 22 bases between. This chain's CDR3 is CASSVDWQGRRSDYEQYF. The CDR3 DNA reads TGTGCCAGCAGCGTAGACTGGCAGGGGAGACGCTCAGACTACGAGCAGTACTTC.

The chain employs TRBV3-1 (or the pseudogene TRBV3-2) and TRBJ2-3; 7 nucleotides line up with TRBD2. Per germline, CDR1 LGHDT and CDR2 YNNKEL (reference sequence). V lost 6 bases, J lost 1 base, and 1 base stayed unmatched. The CDR3 has 13 residues. The CDR3 is CASSGGGTDTQYF. The DNA of the CDR3 is TGTGCCAGCAGTGGGGGGGGCACAGATACGCAGTATTTT.